The clone carrying this T cell receptor beta chain is labeled medium-sized. Its target is not known. Bulk TCR libraries were made with methods that had been previously described and with listed TCR primers. TCRdb re-called the PCR reads with MiXCR, one entry per CDR3 protein. The sample shows around 40,000 distinct CDR3 sequences, about 19% of them seen only once. Trimming removed 5 bases at V and 3 bases at J, with 14 bases between. The CDR3 has 13 residues. Germline V CDR1 and CDR2: SQVTM, ANQGSEA. Sorting captured naive CD8 T cells as CD8+CD4-CCR7+CD45RA+. The data are from a study of molecular identifiers for immune sequencing clone quantification. Regarding the study as a whole: Jurkat TCR RNA spiked in from one cell (amid one million naive cells) was reportedly detectable. Highly expanded clone sizes could be underestimated by identical TCR molecules that share a barcode.

The chain links TRBV29-1 to TRBJ2-7; D ambiguous. The source material was naive CD8+ T cells from blood, with Jurkat cell RNA spiked in. Subset here: FACS-sorted CD8+CD4-CCR7+CD45RA+ naive T cells. The clonotype was recovered from a human donor in good health. Some libraries in this study had Jurkat cell RNA spiked in. CDR3 protein: CSVPDPRSYEQYF. The CDR3 DNA reads TGCAGCGTTCCTGACCCGAGGAGCTACGAGCAGTACTTC.